These 7 T cell receptor beta chains came from one sample sequenced in a study of OX40 agonist ivuxolimab in advanced cancers. The repertoire was sequenced with immunoSEQ multiplex PCR; TCRdb's copy has only in-frame clones and lacks some. The sample has tens of thousands of clones, more than 75% seen once. This sample comprised CD4+ or CD8+ T cells sorted from blood, obtained in a trial of the OX40 agonist ivuxolimab. The receptors here all came from an adult with an advanced solid tumor such as melanoma, head and neck, liver or kidney cancer.

The chain links TRBV4-1 to TRBJ1-2; D not certain. Germline V gene data show CDR1 as MGHRA and CDR2 as YSYEKL. V dropped 0 bases and J dropped 3 bases, with 8 bases sitting between them. The CDR3 extends over 14 amino acids. CDR3 loop: CASSQDRGDYGYTF. For the CDR3, the DNA is TGCGCCAGCAGCCAAGATCGGGGAGACTATGGCTACACCTTC.

The chain couples TRBV30 to TRBJ1-1, with D maybe TRBD1 (5 bases). Germline lookup yields CDR1 GTSNPN and CDR2 SVGIG (reference sequence). This CDR3 region has 11 residues. V was trimmed by 0 bases and J by 10 bases, leaving 9 bases between them. The CDR3 loop reads CAWSVQGRAFF. Written as DNA, the CDR3 is TGTGCCTGGAGTGTGCAGGGACGAGCTTTCTTT.

The chain joins TRBV2 to TRBJ2-1, with unresolved D. The germline CDR1 and CDR2 sequences are SNHLY and FYNNEI. CDR3 size: 15 residues. Trimming left V 1 base short and J 0 bases short, with 7 bases between. The CDR3 here is CASSEEVSSYNEQFF. In nucleotides, the CDR3 is TGTGCCAGCAGTGAAGAGGTATCCTCCTACAATGAGCAGTTCTTC.

In its sample, this clone was seen once. The rearrangement uses TRBV10-3 and TRBJ1-5; no firm D call. The CDR3 consists of 16 residues. V was clipped by 3 bases and J by 0 bases, with 12 bases between them. Germline values: CDR1 ENHRY, CDR2 SYGVKD. This CDR3 reads CAISDGRQISNQPQHF. The CDR3, as DNA: TGTGCCATCAGTGACGGGCGGCAGATTAGCAATCAGCCCCAGCATTTT.

A word on this clone: At one boundary the junction diverges from the germline segment, which might be a read error. V gene TRBV30 combines with J gene TRBJ2-2, with 7 bases identical to TRBD2. Germline lookup yields CDR1 GTSNPN and CDR2 SVGIG (reference sequence). This CDR3 has 14 residues. In nucleotides, the CDR3 is TGTGCCTGGGGTGTAGGCGGGAGAACCGGGGAGCTGTTTTTT. As protein: CAWGVGGRTGELFF.

CDR3 sequence (DNA): TGTGCCAGCAGTTTTCTCGGGACAGGGGCTGCTCAGCCCCAGCATTTT. It specifies CASSFLGTGAAQPQHF. The genes are TRBV7-2 and TRBJ1-5; 10 bases line up with TRBD1. CDR3 length: 16 amino acids. Looked up from germline, CDR1 is SGHTA and CDR2 is FQGNSA. V lost 6 bases to trimming and J lost 6 bases; unmatched junction nucleotides: 11.

The chain joins TRBV28 to TRBJ1-2; D not certain. CDR1 and CDR2 (germline): MDHEN, SYDVKM. V lost 10 bases and J lost 5, with 17 bases in between. CDR3 length: 13 amino acids. The CDR3 is CATTESARYGYTF. Written as DNA, the CDR3 is TGTGCCACCACCGAGTCAGCCAGATATGGCTACACCTTC.